Following are 29 T cell receptor beta chains from one sample sequenced in a study of blood T cell repertoires in COVID-19. Generated by immunoSEQ multiplex PCR, the TCRdb table keeps only in-frame clones and is missing some. The sample carries 62,000 or so clones, 88% recorded once. The sequencing sample was made of peripheral blood. All receptors come from a human donor in a cohort sampled during active COVID-19.

J is TRBJ2-7 and V is TRBV4-1; no firm D call. The ends were cut back, 4 bases at V and 5 bases at J, with 15 bases in the middle. This CDR3 is built from 14 residues. Germline V lookup: CDR1 MGHRA, CDR2 YSYEKL. The CDR3 bases are TGCGCCAGCAGCCCGGGTTTAAGGAGCCACGAGCAGTACTTC. This sequence encodes CASSPGLRSHEQYF.

The CDR3, as DNA: TGTGCCAGCAGGACTGGAGTAGCGCCCTACGAGCAGTACTTC. Translating gives CASRTGVAPYEQYF. V is TRBV2 and J is TRBJ2-7, with D maybe TRBD2 (5 bases). The germline V gene encodes CDR1 SNHLY and CDR2 FYNNEI. V was trimmed by 6 bases and J by 2 bases, leaving 14 bases between them. The CDR3 consists of 14 residues.

CDR3 region: CASSLTGAGELFF. The CDR3 DNA follows: TGTGCCAGCTCACTGACCGGAGCCGGGGAGCTGTTTTTT. The chain joins TRBV18 to TRBJ2-2, with unresolved D. V shed 4 bases and J shed 6 bases, with 9 bases lying between them. This CDR3 region has 13 residues. Germline loops: CDR1 KGHSH, CDR2 LQKENI.

This sequence joins TRBV6-5 and TRBJ2-1; 8 nucleotides align to TRBD2. Losses at the gene ends were 2 bases for V and 8 bases for J; bases not matched to a gene: 8. Per germline, CDR1 MNHEY and CDR2 SVGAGI. This CDR3 has 15 residues. The CDR3 coding sequence is TGTGCCAGCAGTTACAGCGGGAGACCGTCAGATGAGCAGTTCTTC. It specifies CASSYSGRPSDEQFF.

This clone was observed a single time. This chain uses TRBV18 with TRBJ2-7, with D tentatively TRBD1 (5 bases). The CDR3 covers 12 residues. The V end lost 3 bases, the J end lost 5 bases, and 8 bases lay between the germline ends. The V gene's germline CDR1 is KGHSH and CDR2 LQKENI. CDR3 bases: TGTGCCAGCTCACCTACAGGAAACGAGCAGTACTTC. Protein sequence: CASSPTGNEQYF.

This clone appeared a single time. This chain uses TRBV18 with TRBJ2-7, with D perhaps TRBD2 (6 bases). Germline values: CDR1 KGHSH, CDR2 LQKENI. This CDR3 is 15 amino acids long. V was shortened by 4 bases and J by 3 bases, with 16 bases between the two germline ends. CDR3: CASSQGASESYEQYF. The CDR3 DNA follows: TGTGCCAGCTCACAAGGGGCTAGCGAGAGCTACGAGCAGTACTTC.

The rearrangement links TRBV9 to TRBJ1-2; TRBD1 agrees at 9 bases. This CDR3 is 14 amino acids long. The V segment lost 3 bases and the J segment 14 bases; nucleotides outside the gene matches: 14. Germline lookup yields CDR1 SGDLS and CDR2 YYNGEE. This CDR3 reads CASSAGQGVSSLTF. In nucleotides, the CDR3 is TGTGCCAGCAGCGCGGGACAGGGAGTATCCTCGTTAACCTTC.

The rearrangement links TRBV11-2 to TRBJ2-4; D is possibly TRBD2 (6 bases). Germline V gene data show CDR1 as SGHAT and CDR2 as FQNNGV. This CDR3 region has 16 residues. V shed 1 base and J shed 3 bases, with 13 bases lying between them. This chain's CDR3 is CASSLARGLVKNIQYF. Written as DNA, the CDR3 is TGTGCCAGCAGCTTAGCCCGGGGGTTGGTCAAAAACATTCAGTACTTC.

The rearrangement uses TRBV11-2 and TRBJ2-1; 12 bases fit TRBD2. The germline CDR1 and CDR2 sequences are SGHAT and FQNNGV. With V trimmed by 4 bases and J by 9 bases, 10 bases remained unmatched. CDR3 length: 16 residues. The CDR3 region is CASSYGLAGSVGEQFF. CDR3 sequence (DNA): TGTGCCAGCAGCTACGGACTAGCGGGATCGGTTGGTGAGCAGTTCTTC. Using reference TRBV11-2 and TRBJ2-1 for the parts outside the CDR3, the full variable domain is EAGVAQSPRYKIIEKRQSVAFWCNPISGHATLYWYQQILGQGPKLLIQFQNNGVVDDSQLPKDRFSAERLKGVDSTLKIQPAKLEDSAVYLCASSYGLAGSVGEQFFGPGTRLTVL.

This clone appeared a single time. This chain connects TRBV2 to TRBJ1-5; D is possibly TRBD1 (6 bases). This CDR3 spans 15 amino acids. Deletions cut 6 bases from V and 5 bases from J, with 17 bases between. Germline V lookup: CDR1 SNHLY, CDR2 FYNNEI. CDR3 amino acids: CASRGASSGYQPQHF. CDR3 in DNA: TGTGCCAGCAGGGGGGCGTCCAGTGGGTATCAGCCCCAGCATTTT.

The gene calls are TRBV6-6 and TRBJ2-1; D remains ambiguous. Trimming removed 6 bases from V and 1 base from J, with 13 bases in between. There are 15 residues in the CDR3. CDR1 is MNHNY and CDR2 is SVGAGI in the germline V gene (reference sequence). CDR3 in DNA: TGTGCCAGCAGCCTCGACAAGGCTTCCTACAATGAGCAGTTCTTC. This gives the protein CASSLDKASYNEQFF.

In this sample, this clone turned up a few times. The CDR3 loop reads CASRKEQGSHEQYF. The CDR3 DNA reads TGTGCCAGCAGGAAAGAACAGGGGTCCCACGAGCAGTACTTC. The gene calls are TRBV2 and TRBJ2-7; the match to TRBD1 covers 7 bases. Germline V gene lookup returns CDR1 SNHLY and CDR2 FYNNEI. V lost 6 bases, J lost 5 bases, and 10 bases stayed unmatched. The CDR3 loop spans 14 amino acids.

J is TRBJ2-3 and V is TRBV7-2; 9 nucleotides agree with TRBD2. Germline CDR1 is SGHTA and CDR2 is FQGNSA. V lost 1 base to trimming and J lost 4 bases; unmatched junction nucleotides: 12. This CDR3 is built from 18 residues. CDR3 DNA sequence: TGTGCCAGCAGCTTAGTGTCCACACTTAGCGGGAGCTCAGATACGCAGTATTTT. Translation gives CASSLVSTLSGSSDTQYF.

The J gene is TRBJ1-2, the V gene TRBV28; 8 bases are shared with TRBD1. The CDR3 consists of 13 residues. Germline trimming cut 10 bases from V and 4 bases from J; bases unmatched to any gene: 8. CDR1 is MDHEN and CDR2 is SYDVKM in the germline V gene. The CDR3 region has the DNA TGTGCCATCGGACAGGGAAGTTCCTATGGCTACACCTTC. This sequence encodes CAIGQGSSYGYTF.

The chain carries TRBV19 and TRBJ1-5; the match to TRBD1 covers 10 bases. Germline V gives CDR1 LNHDA, CDR2 SQIVND (reference sequence). This CDR3 spans 15 amino acids. Trimming cost V 7 bases and J 7 bases; bases outside gene matches: 10. In nucleotides, the CDR3 is TGTGCCAGTACAAGACAGGGGGCAGACGGGCAGCCCCAGCATTTT. It encodes CASTRQGADGQPQHF.

The chain links TRBV5-1 to TRBJ2-3; D not certain. The CDR3 covers 16 residues. Germline V gene data show CDR1 as SGHRS and CDR2 as YFSETQ. V lost 0 bases to trimming and J lost 2 bases, with 13 bases between them. The CDR3 nucleotides are TGCGCCAGCAGCTTGGGCGGCTTAAGAAACACAGATACGCAGTATTTT. Translated, it gives CASSLGGLRNTDTQYF.

The rearrangement links TRBV7-2 to TRBJ2-3; the D gene is possibly TRBD1 (6 bases). The CDR3 is 16 residues long. V was trimmed by 1 base and J by 4 bases, leaving 15 bases between them. Germline CDR1 SGHTA, CDR2 FQGNSA. The CDR3 sequence is CASSLESGRGADTQYF. In nucleotides, the CDR3 is TGTGCCAGCAGCTTAGAGTCTGGCAGGGGTGCAGATACGCAGTATTTT.

The V gene is TRBV5-5, the J gene TRBJ2-6; no definite D call. Germline CDR1 and CDR2: SGHKS and YYEKEE (reference sequence). This CDR3 region has 15 residues. V lost 6 bases and J lost 1, with 11 bases in between. CDR3 nucleotide sequence: TGTGCCAGCACCCCCGTCGGGTCTGGGGCCAACGTCCTGACTTTC. It encodes CASTPVGSGANVLTF. Filled out from reference TRBV5-5 and TRBJ2-6, the complete variable domain reads DAGVTQSPTHLIKTRGQQVTLRCSPISGHKSVSWYQQVLGQGPQFIFQYYEKEERGRGNFPDRFSARQFPNYSSELNVNALLLGDSALYLCASTPVGSGANVLTFGAGSRLTVL.

This CDR3 is CASSENQGGQPQHF. The CDR3 region has the DNA TGCGCCAGCAGTGAGAACCAGGGAGGTCAGCCCCAGCATTTT. The V gene is TRBV10-2, the J gene TRBJ1-5, with D perhaps TRBD1 (5 bases). Germline V gene data show CDR1 as WSHSY and CDR2 as SAAADI. The CDR3 contains 14 residues. The V end lost 2 bases, the J end lost 6 bases, and 11 bases lay between the germline ends.

This sequence joins TRBV3-1 (or the pseudogene TRBV3-2) and TRBJ2-1; 12 bases fit TRBD2. CDR1 LGHDT and CDR2 YNNKEL come from the germline V gene (reference sequence). V lost 3 bases, J lost 9 bases, and 9 bases stayed unmatched. This CDR3 comprises 16 residues. CDR3: CASSHFRGLAGSEQFF. The CDR3 DNA is TGTGCCAGCAGCCATTTCCGCGGACTAGCGGGAAGTGAGCAGTTCTTC.

The rearrangement links TRBV5-4 to TRBJ1-4; TRBD1 might be the D (5 bases). Germline lookup yields CDR1 SGHNT and CDR2 YYREEE (reference sequence). This CDR3 has 14 amino acids. The V end lost 0 bases, the J end lost 8 bases, and 11 bases lay between the germline ends. Here the CDR3 reads CASSLGGLSEKLFF. Here the CDR3 DNA reads TGTGCCAGCAGCTTGGGGGGACTCAGCGAAAAACTGTTTTTT. Variable domain in full (rest from reference TRBV5-4 and TRBJ1-4): ETGVTQSPTHLIKTRGQQVTLRCSSQSGHNTVSWYQQALGQGPQFIFQYYREEENGRGNFPPRFSGLQFPNYSSELNVNALELDDSALYLCASSLGGLSEKLFFGSGTQLSVL.

V gene TRBV7-2 combines with J gene TRBJ1-2, with TRBD1 as a possible D gene (5 bases). V was clipped by 1 base and J by 2 bases, with 17 bases between them. The CDR3 sequence is 17 residues long. Germline lookup yields CDR1 SGHTA and CDR2 FQGNSA. The CDR3 loop is CASSLDQVGGLNYGYTF. Written as DNA, the CDR3 is TGTGCCAGCAGCTTAGATCAGGTGGGGGGTCTCAACTATGGCTACACCTTC.

This clone has only a few counts. The chain carries TRBV2 and TRBJ2-7; 7 positions match TRBD1. Germline V lookup: CDR1 SNHLY, CDR2 FYNNEI. The trim removed 7 bases at V and 3 bases at J, leaving 3 bases unmatched. The CDR3 is made up of 12 amino acids. The CDR3: CASKRTGYEQYF. The CDR3 DNA is TGTGCCAGCAAACGGACAGGCTACGAGCAGTACTTC.

The chain is built from TRBV28 and TRBJ2-1; 8 bases map to TRBD2. Trimming cost V 5 bases and J 9 bases; bases outside gene matches: 12. CDR1 is MDHEN and CDR2 is SYDVKM in the germline V gene. The CDR3 spans 15 residues. CDR3: CASSDATGTRSEQFF. The CDR3 DNA is TGTGCCAGCAGTGACGCCACCGGGACTAGAAGTGAGCAGTTCTTC.

The chain joins TRBV18 to TRBJ1-1, with 8 bases lining up with TRBD1. Germline CDR1 KGHSH, CDR2 LQKENI. The CDR3 is 14 residues long. The junction had 7 bases not matched to a gene; V was cut back by 6 bases and J by 4 bases. In DNA, the CDR3 is TGTGCCAGCTCCGGCACAGGGGGTTCCACTGAAGCTTTCTTT. Translation: CASSGTGGSTEAFF.

This clone has more than one count but fewer than ten. The V call is TRBV7-9, the J call TRBJ1-6; D remains ambiguous. V gave up 3 bases and J gave up 8 bases, with 11 bases separating them. The CDR3 sequence is 14 residues long. CDR1 is SEHNR, CDR2 FQNEAQ, per germline (reference sequence). In DNA form, the CDR3 reads TGTGCCAGCAGCTTTTATCGCGGCGATTCACCCCTCCACTTT. It is translated as CASSFYRGDSPLHF.

This clone was observed a handful of times. The J gene is TRBJ1-5, the V gene TRBV29-1; weak D call: TRBD1 (5 bases). V gave up 4 bases and J gave up 4 bases, with 11 bases separating them. The germline CDR1 and CDR2 sequences are SQVTM and ANQGSEA. There are 13 residues in the CDR3. CDR3 bases: TGCAGCGTTGGCAGGGAATTTAATCAGCCCCAGCATTTT. This codes for CSVGREFNQPQHF.

This clone came up a few times. V gene TRBV24-1 combines with J gene TRBJ1-4, with a tentative D call TRBD1 (5 bases). The CDR3 spans 13 residues. The V end lost 2 bases, the J end lost 10 bases, and 10 bases lay between the germline ends. In germline, CDR1 is KGHDR, CDR2 SFDVKD. The CDR3 DNA follows: TGTGCCACCAGTGATTCAGGGATCGGAAAACTGTTTTTT. Translation: CATSDSGIGKLFF.

The V gene is TRBV7-8, the J gene TRBJ2-7; a weak D match, TRBD2 (5 bases). V was cut by 4 bases and J by 0 bases, with 13 bases left in between. Per the germline V gene, CDR1 is SGHVS and CDR2 is FQNEAQ. This CDR3 region has 15 residues. The CDR3 spells CASSSREGSSYEQYF. CDR3 DNA: TGTGCCAGCAGCTCCCGAGAGGGAAGCTCCTACGAGCAGTACTTC. The entire variable domain, with the rest obtained from reference TRBV7-8 and TRBJ2-7, is as follows: GAGVSQSPRYKVAKRGQDVALRCDPISGHVSLFWYQQALGQGPEFLTYFQNEAQLDKSGLPSDRFFAERPEGSVSTLKIQRTQQEDSAVYLCASSSREGSSYEQYFGPGTRLTVT.